This note documents a single T cell receptor (beta chain) sequence. Its antigen is unknown. One junction end disagrees with the germline gene, perhaps due to a read error. Other DNA sequences in the sample encode the same CDR3. The entry originates in a study of cytomegalovirus exposure and HLA in healthy donors. Study results and limitations: Per a later analysis, 15,000 to 20,000 TCR beta sequences showed association with HLA alleles at 0.05 false discovery rate. DRB1 showed the most TCR associations and HLA-C the fewest in a later analysis, as rates varied by HLA locus. V- and J-gene trimming in TCR beta was tied to a missense DCLRE1C variant by an analysis performed later.

The CDR3 runs 16 residues. Germline-derived CDR1 and CDR2 are LNHDA and SQIVND (reference sequence). The PCR employed 60 Vbeta primers together with 13 Jbeta primers. Generated by immunoSEQ multiplex PCR, the TCRdb table keeps only in-frame clones and is missing some. The sample holds over 200,000 clones, about 78% seen once. The J gene is TRBJ2-7, the V gene TRBV19; 10 bases line up with TRBD1. Sequencing input: PBMCs. The origin of this receptor is a male donor in good health and CMV-seronegative. The CDR3 loop is CASSRIPGQGSYEQYF. The DNA of the CDR3 is TGCGCCAGTAGCCGAATCCCGGGACAGGGGTCCTACGAGCAGTACTTC.